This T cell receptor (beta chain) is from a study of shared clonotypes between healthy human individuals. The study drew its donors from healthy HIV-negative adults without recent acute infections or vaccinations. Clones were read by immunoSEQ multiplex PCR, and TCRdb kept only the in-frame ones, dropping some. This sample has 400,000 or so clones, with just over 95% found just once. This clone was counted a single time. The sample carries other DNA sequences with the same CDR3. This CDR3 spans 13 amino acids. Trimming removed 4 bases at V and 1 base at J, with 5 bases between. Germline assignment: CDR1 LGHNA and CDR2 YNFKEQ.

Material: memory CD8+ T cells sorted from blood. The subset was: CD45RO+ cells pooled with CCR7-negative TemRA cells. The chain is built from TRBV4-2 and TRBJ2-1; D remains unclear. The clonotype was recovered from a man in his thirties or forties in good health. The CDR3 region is CASSPSSYNEQFF. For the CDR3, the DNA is TGTGCCAGCAGCCCCTCATCCTACAATGAGCAGTTCTTC.